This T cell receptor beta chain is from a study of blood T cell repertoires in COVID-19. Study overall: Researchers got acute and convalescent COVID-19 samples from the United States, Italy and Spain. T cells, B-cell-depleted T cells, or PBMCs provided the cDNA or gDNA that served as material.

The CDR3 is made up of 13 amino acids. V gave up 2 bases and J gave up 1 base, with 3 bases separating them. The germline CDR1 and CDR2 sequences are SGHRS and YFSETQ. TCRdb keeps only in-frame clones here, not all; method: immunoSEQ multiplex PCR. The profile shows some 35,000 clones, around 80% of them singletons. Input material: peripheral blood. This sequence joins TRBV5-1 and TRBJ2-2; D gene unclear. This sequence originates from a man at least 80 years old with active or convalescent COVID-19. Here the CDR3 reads CASSFKNTGELFF. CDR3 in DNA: TGCGCCAGCAGCTTTAAGAACACCGGGGAGCTGTTTTTT.